The 15 T cell receptor beta chains below come from one sample, sequenced in a study of cytomegalovirus exposure and HLA in healthy donors. Profiled with immunoSEQ multiplex PCR; TCRdb holds only in-frame clones, not every one. The profile shows 130,000 to 150,000 clones, almost 85% of them singletons. Sequencing was performed on PBMCs. These receptors originate from a woman aged 25 to 39 in good health and CMV-seronegative.

The gene calls are TRBV6-1 and TRBJ1-5; TRBD1 is a possible D gene (5 bases). Germline V gene data show CDR1 as MNHNS and CDR2 as SASEGT. Trimming pared 0 bases from V and 1 base from J, leaving 13 bases between. This CDR3 is 17 amino acids long. The CDR3 region is CASSEAFGQGSNQPQHF. The CDR3, as DNA: TGTGCCAGCAGTGAAGCTTTTGGGCAGGGAAGCAATCAGCCCCAGCATTTT.

This chain links TRBV5-1 with TRBJ1-6, with 8 nucleotides matching TRBD1. CDR1 and CDR2 from the germline V gene are SGHRS and YFSETQ. Trimming cost V 4 bases and J 5 bases; bases outside gene matches: 11. This CDR3 comprises 17 residues. The CDR3 region has the DNA TGCGCCAGCAGCCCCCAAAGCGGACAGGGAAATAATTCACCCCTCCACTTT. Amino acids: CASSPQSGQGNNSPLHF.

V usage is TRBV19 and J usage is TRBJ2-5; D is possibly TRBD1 (6 bases). Germline V CDR1 and CDR2: LNHDA, SQIVND (reference sequence). V was pared by 4 bases and J by 2 bases, with 8 bases between. This CDR3 spans 13 amino acids. CDR3 coding DNA: TGTGCCAGTAGTAAGGACAGTCAAGAGACCCAGTACTTC. Translation gives CASSKDSQETQYF.

The V gene is TRBV5-1, the J gene TRBJ2-5, with D hard to call. The V end was cut by 3 bases, the J end by 3 bases, with 15 bases between. Germline CDR1 reads SGHRS; CDR2 reads YFSETQ. This CDR3 has 15 amino acids. This CDR3 is CASSSFSPLEETQYF. The CDR3 nucleotides are TGCGCCAGCAGCTCGTTCAGTCCCCTGGAAGAGACCCAGTACTTC.

The J gene is TRBJ1-6, the V gene TRBV19; TRBD1 matches 8 bases. Germline assignment: CDR1 LNHDA and CDR2 SQIVND (reference sequence). The CDR3 has 15 residues. Unmatched junction bases numbered 3, after V lost 6 bases and J lost 2 bases. The CDR3 nucleotides read TGTGCCAGTAGAGAGGACAGGGCCTATAATTCACCCCTCCACTTT. As protein: CASREDRAYNSPLHF.

This chain links TRBV9 with TRBJ2-1, with 12 bases identical to TRBD2. With 0 bases clipped from V and 2 bases from J, the junction kept 3 bases outside the gene matches. This CDR3 is 17 amino acids long. Germline lookup yields CDR1 SGDLS and CDR2 YYNGEE. The CDR3 loop is CASSVEASGGAYNEQFF. In DNA, the CDR3 is TGTGCCAGCAGCGTAGAGGCTAGCGGGGGGGCCTACAATGAGCAGTTCTTC.

This clone was picked up one time. This chain joins TRBV4-1 and TRBJ1-1; no reliable D call. Per the germline V gene, CDR1 is MGHRA and CDR2 is YSYEKL. The CDR3 has 15 amino acids. Trimming shortened V by 4 bases and J by 0 bases, and 12 bases separated the two germline ends. The CDR3 region is CASSRLWVVNTEAFF. In DNA form, the CDR3 reads TGCGCCAGCAGCCGACTTTGGGTGGTGAACACTGAAGCTTTCTTT.

The J gene is TRBJ2-1, the V gene TRBV2, with D tentatively TRBD1 (6 bases). The CDR3 has 16 amino acids. Between the trimmed V and J ends, which lost 2 bases and 4 bases, there was a span of 15 bases. CDR1 SNHLY and CDR2 FYNNEI come from the germline V gene. CDR3 coding DNA: TGTGCCAGCAGTGAATTAGGGGGTTTGGGGTACAATGAGCAGTTCTTC. Translation: CASSELGGLGYNEQFF.

This clone was recorded once. The chain carries TRBV11-2 and TRBJ2-3; D remains ambiguous. Germline V gene lookup returns CDR1 SGHAT and CDR2 FQNNGV. There are 13 residues in the CDR3. Trimming shortened V by 1 base and J by 6 bases, and 8 bases separated the two germline ends. CDR3 in DNA: TGTGCCAGCAGCTTAGGTCTCCCTGATACGCAGTATTTT. This codes for CASSLGLPDTQYF. Full variable domain (outside the CDR3, taken from reference TRBV11-2 and TRBJ2-3): EAGVAQSPRYKIIEKRQSVAFWCNPISGHATLYWYQQILGQGPKLLIQFQNNGVVDDSQLPKDRFSAERLKGVDSTLKIQPAKLEDSAVYLCASSLGLPDTQYFGPGTRLTVL.

In nucleotides, the CDR3 is TGTGCCAGCTCAGAGACTAGCGGGAGTGCCCCATGGTACTTC. Translation gives CASSETSGSAPWYF. This chain uses TRBV18 with TRBJ2-7; 12 bases map to TRBD2. This CDR3 comprises 14 residues. Germline loops: CDR1 KGHSH, CDR2 LQKENI. With 5 bases clipped from V and 12 bases from J, the junction kept 11 bases outside the gene matches.

The chain recombines TRBV27 with TRBJ2-7, with D perhaps matching TRBD1 (6 bases). V was clipped by 5 bases and J by 1 base, with 12 bases between them. The CDR3 has 14 amino acids. Germline CDR1 MNHEY, CDR2 SMNVEV (reference sequence). In DNA, the CDR3 is TGTGCCAGCAGTCCGATAGGGGGTTCCTACGAGCAGTACTTC. Its protein is CASSPIGGSYEQYF.

This clone was seen more than once but under ten times. V is TRBV15 and J is TRBJ2-3, with TRBD2 identical over 13 bases. The CDR3 covers 18 residues. Per germline, CDR1 LNHNV and CDR2 YYDKDF (reference sequence). V was clipped by 3 bases and J by 4 bases; unmatched bases: 10. The CDR3 nucleotides read TGTGCCACCAGCAGCCTACTAGCGGGGGGGGAGAGGGCAGATACGCAGTATTTT. This encodes CATSSLLAGGERADTQYF.

This sequence joins TRBV6-5 and TRBJ1-6, with D maybe TRBD1 (6 bases). The ends were cut back, 2 bases at V and 9 bases at J, with 14 bases in the middle. The V gene's germline CDR1 is MNHEY and CDR2 SVGAGI. The CDR3 consists of 15 residues. The chain's CDR3 is CASSYAQGGFSPLHF. The CDR3 nucleotides are TGTGCCAGCAGTTACGCACAGGGTGGCTTTTCACCCCTCCACTTT.

This chain uses TRBV19 with TRBJ1-2; 7 bases map to TRBD1. The length of the CDR3 is 16 residues. Germline lookup yields CDR1 LNHDA and CDR2 SQIVND (reference sequence). V lost 5 bases to trimming and J lost 1 base; unmatched junction nucleotides: 10. The CDR3 protein is CASSLGQFGHNYGYTF. The CDR3 DNA reads as TGTGCCAGTAGTCTGGGACAGTTCGGACATAACTATGGCTACACCTTC.

This chain links TRBV2 with TRBJ1-1, with 8 positions matching TRBD1. V was pared by 6 bases and J by 2 bases, with 2 bases of the junction left unmatched. The length of the CDR3 is 13 residues. CDR1 SNHLY and CDR2 FYNNEI come from the germline V gene. CDR3 in DNA: TGTGCCAGCAGGACAGGGGCCAACACTGAAGCTTTCTTT. Residues: CASRTGANTEAFF.